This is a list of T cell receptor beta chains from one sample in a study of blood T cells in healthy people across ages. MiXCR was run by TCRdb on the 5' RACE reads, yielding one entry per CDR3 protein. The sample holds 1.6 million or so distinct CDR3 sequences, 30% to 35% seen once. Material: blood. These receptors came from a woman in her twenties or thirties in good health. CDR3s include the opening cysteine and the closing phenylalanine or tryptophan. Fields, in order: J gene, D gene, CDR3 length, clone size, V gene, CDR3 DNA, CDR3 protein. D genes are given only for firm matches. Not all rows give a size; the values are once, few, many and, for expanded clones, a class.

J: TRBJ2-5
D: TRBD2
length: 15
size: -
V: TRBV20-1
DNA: TGCAGTGCCTCCGTGGGGGAGGGCCTAAGTGAGACCCAGTACTTC
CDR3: CSASVGEGLSETQYF

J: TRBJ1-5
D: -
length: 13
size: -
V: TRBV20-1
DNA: TGCAGTGCTAGTAGGGTCAGCAATCAGCCCCAGCATTTT
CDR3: CSASRVSNQPQHF

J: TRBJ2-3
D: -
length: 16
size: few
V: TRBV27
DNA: TGTGCCAGCAGTTTGGGCAGGGATAGCTCCACAGATACGCAGTATTTT
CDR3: CASSLGRDSSTDTQYF

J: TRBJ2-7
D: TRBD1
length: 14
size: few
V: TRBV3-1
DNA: TGTGCCAGCAGCCAAGGCCTAGGGGGCGACGAGCAGTACTTC
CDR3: CASSQGLGGDEQYF

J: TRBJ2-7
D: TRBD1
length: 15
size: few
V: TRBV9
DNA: TGTGCCAGCAGCGTCTCCCCCGGGACAGTCTACGAGCAGTACTTC
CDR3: CASSVSPGTVYEQYF

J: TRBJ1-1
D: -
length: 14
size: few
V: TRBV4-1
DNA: TGCGCCAGCACCTGGATGGGGGGGGACACTGAAGCTTTCTTT
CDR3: CASTWMGGDTEAFF

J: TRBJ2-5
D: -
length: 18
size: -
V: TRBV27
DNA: TGTGCCAGCAGTCCGGCCCAGGGGGGGACCGCCCCCCAAGAGACCCAGTACTTC
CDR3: CASSPAQGGTAPQETQYF

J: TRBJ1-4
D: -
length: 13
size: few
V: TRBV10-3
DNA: TGTGCCATTCGAGACGGACGGGATGAAAAACTGTTTTTT
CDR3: CAIRDGRDEKLFF

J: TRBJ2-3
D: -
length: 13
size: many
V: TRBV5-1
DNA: TGTGCCAGCAGCTTTTTTGACACAGATACGCAGTATTTT
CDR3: CASSFFDTDTQYF

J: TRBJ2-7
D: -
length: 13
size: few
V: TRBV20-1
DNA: TGCAGTGCTAGAATGGGCGAGAGCTACGAGCAGTACTTC
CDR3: CSARMGESYEQYF

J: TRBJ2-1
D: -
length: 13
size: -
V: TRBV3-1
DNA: TGTGCCAGCAGCCAATGGCGGGACAATGAGCAGTTCTTC
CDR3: CASSQWRDNEQFF

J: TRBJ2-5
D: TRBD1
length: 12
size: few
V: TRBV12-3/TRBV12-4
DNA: TGTGCCAGCACGGACAGGGGAAAGACCCAGTACTTC
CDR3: CASTDRGKTQYF

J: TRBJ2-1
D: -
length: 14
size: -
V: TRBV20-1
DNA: TGCAGTGCCGGGGAACAGCTACTTTACAATGAGCAGTTCTTC
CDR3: CSAGEQLLYNEQFF

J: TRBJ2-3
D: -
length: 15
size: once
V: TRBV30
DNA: TGTGCCTGGAGTGTAGGGCAGGGTCGGTTGGATACGCAGTATTTT
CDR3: CAWSVGQGRLDTQYF

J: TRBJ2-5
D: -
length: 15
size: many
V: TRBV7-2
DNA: TGTGCCAGCAGCCCAACGATTGCAAGGATCGAGACCCAGTACTTC
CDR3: CASSPTIARIETQYF

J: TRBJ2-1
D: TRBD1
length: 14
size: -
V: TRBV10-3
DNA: TGTGCCACCAAATCGGGACAGACCTACAATGAGCAGTTCTTC
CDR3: CATKSGQTYNEQFF

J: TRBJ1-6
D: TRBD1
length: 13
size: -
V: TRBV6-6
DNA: TGTGCCAGCAGGCCTTACAGGGGTTCACCCCTCCACTTT
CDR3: CASRPYRGSPLHF

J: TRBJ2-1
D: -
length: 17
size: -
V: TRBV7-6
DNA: TGTGCCGGCAGCTTAGAGGTAGCGGATAGCTCCTACAATGAGCAGTTCTTC
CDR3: CAGSLEVADSSYNEQFF

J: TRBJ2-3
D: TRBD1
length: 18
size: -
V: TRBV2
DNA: TGTGCCGGCTCCAGGGGACAGGGGGTCACCTCTCGGCCAGATACGCAGTATTTT
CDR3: CAGSRGQGVTSRPDTQYF

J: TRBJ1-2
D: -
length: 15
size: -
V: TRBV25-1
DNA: TGTGCCAGCAGTTCTCGGGGGGGCCTAGACCATGGCTACACCTTC
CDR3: CASSSRGGLDHGYTF

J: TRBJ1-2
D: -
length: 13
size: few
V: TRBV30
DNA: TGTGCCTGGAGTCCTCGGGGGGCCCATGGCTACACCTTT
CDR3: CAWSPRGAHGYTF

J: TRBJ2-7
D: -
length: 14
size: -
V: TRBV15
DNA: TGTGCCACCAGCAAAGGGACACTCTCCTACGAGCAGTACTTC
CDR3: CATSKGTLSYEQYF

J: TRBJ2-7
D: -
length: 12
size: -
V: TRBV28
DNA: TGTGCCAGCAGTTTGCCGGGGGTGGAGCAGTACTTC
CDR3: CASSLPGVEQYF

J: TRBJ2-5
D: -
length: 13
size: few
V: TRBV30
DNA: TGTGCCTGGGATCAGGGGAGGCAAGAGACCCAGTACTTC
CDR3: CAWDQGRQETQYF

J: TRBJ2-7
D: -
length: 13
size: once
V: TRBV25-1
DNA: TGTGCCAGCGGTGATGCGCCCCCCTACGAGCAGTACTTC
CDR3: CASGDAPPYEQYF

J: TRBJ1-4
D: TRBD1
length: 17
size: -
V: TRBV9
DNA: TGTGCCAGCAACCTAGGGACAGGGGCTACAACTAATGAAAAACTGTTTTTT
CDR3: CASNLGTGATTNEKLFF

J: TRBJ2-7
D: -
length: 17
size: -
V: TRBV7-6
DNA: TGTGCCAGCAGCTTAGCCCCCCCGCCAGGGAGGTCCTACGAGCAGTACTTC
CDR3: CASSLAPPPGRSYEQYF

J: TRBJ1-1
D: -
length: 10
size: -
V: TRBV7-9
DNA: TGTGCCCTCCAGGGAACTGAAGCTTTCTTT
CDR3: CALQGTEAFF

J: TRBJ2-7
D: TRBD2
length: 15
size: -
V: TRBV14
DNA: TGTGCCAGCAGCCAAGATCCTAGCGGCGCCTACGAGCAGTACTTC
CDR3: CASSQDPSGAYEQYF

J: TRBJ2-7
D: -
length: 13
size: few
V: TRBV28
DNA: TGTGCCGCCGGCCCGGACAGGAGGGTCGAGCAGTACTTC
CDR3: CAAGPDRRVEQYF

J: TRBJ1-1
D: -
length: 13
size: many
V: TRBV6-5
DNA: TGTGCCAGCAGTTTGCAGGGGTATCCTGAAGCTTTCTTT
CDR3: CASSLQGYPEAFF

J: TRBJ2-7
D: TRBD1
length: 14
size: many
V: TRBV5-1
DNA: TGCGCCAGCAGCTGGACGGGACAGGGTTACGAGCAGTACTTC
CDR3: CASSWTGQGYEQYF

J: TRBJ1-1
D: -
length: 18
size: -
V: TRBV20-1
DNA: TGCAGTGCTAGAGCCGGACGAGCAGGGCGACGGGGACACACTGAAGCTTTCTTT
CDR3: CSARAGRAGRRGHTEAFF

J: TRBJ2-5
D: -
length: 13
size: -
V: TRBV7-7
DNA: TGTGCCAGCAGCTCCGACTCCCGTGGGACCCAGTACTTC
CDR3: CASSSDSRGTQYF

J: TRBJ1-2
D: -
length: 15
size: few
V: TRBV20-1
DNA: TGCAGTGCCCGCAGCTCGCGCAAATCTAACTATGGCTACACCTTC
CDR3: CSARSSRKSNYGYTF

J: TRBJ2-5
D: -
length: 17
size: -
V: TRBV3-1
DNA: TGTGCCAGCAGCCGCCCGAGAGGGGGGGCGTACCAAGAGACCCAGTACTTC
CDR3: CASSRPRGGAYQETQYF

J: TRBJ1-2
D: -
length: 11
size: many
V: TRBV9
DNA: TGTGCCAGCAGCGCCGGTTATGGCTACACCTTC
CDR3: CASSAGYGYTF

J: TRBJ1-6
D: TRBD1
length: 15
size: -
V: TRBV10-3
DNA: TGTGCCGCCCAGCCTGAAGACAGGGGTACTTCACCCCTCCACTTT
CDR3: CAAQPEDRGTSPLHF

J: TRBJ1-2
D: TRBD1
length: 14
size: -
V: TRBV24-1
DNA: TGTGCCACCAGTGGCCGGGACAGCAACTATGGCTACACCTTC
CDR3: CATSGRDSNYGYTF

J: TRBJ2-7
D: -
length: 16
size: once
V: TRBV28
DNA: TGTGCCAGCAGCCCACTCCCGCAGGAAGGCTTCTACGAGCAGTACTTC
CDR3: CASSPLPQEGFYEQYF

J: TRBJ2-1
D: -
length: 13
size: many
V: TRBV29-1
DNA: TGCAGCGTTACGGGACCAGGGTACAATGAGCAGTTCTTC
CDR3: CSVTGPGYNEQFF